The 28 T cell receptor beta chains below all came from one sample that was sequenced in a study of shared clonotypes between healthy human individuals. Profiled with immunoSEQ multiplex PCR; TCRdb holds only in-frame clones, not every one. The table records more than 900,000 clones, about four fifths of them present only once. The source material was memory CD4+ T cells from PBMCs. Noted subset: CD45RA-negative fraction. These receptors were collected from a man aged 18-30 years in good health. Some clones in this sample may be carry-over from other donors' samples.

This chain uses TRBV7-3 with TRBJ2-7; 7 bases line up with TRBD2. This CDR3 is built from 14 residues. V dropped 4 bases and J dropped 3; count of bases not matched to a gene: 6. Germline V gives CDR1 SGHTA, CDR2 FQGTGA. As DNA, the CDR3 is TGTGCCAGCAGCTACCCGGGACTACTCTACGAGCAGTACTTC. Its translation is CASSYPGLLYEQYF.

The chain has TRBV7-9 and TRBJ2-7; D is undetermined. This CDR3 is 15 amino acids long. V lost 5 bases and J lost 5, with 19 bases in between. Germline CDR1 is SEHNR and CDR2 is FQNEAQ (reference sequence). For the CDR3, the DNA is TGTGCCAGCAGCCCGTCGCCGAATTACTCTAACGAGCAGTACTTC. Residues: CASSPSPNYSNEQYF.

V is TRBV9 and J is TRBJ2-6; TRBD2 is a possible D gene (6 bases). The V gene lost 1 base and the J gene lost 2 bases, with 22 bases spanning the gap. This CDR3 has 20 residues. CDR1 is SGDLS and CDR2 is YYNGEE in the germline V gene. In DNA, the CDR3 is TGTGCCAGCAGCGTAAGTAAACACATTCGGGGGTCTACTGGGGCCAACGTCCTGACTTTC. The encoded protein is CASSVSKHIRGSTGANVLTF.

The V and J genes are TRBV5-1 and TRBJ2-5; 8 bases agree with TRBD2. Trimming removed 0 bases from V and 5 bases from J; junction bases left unmatched: 6. This CDR3 has 15 amino acids. Germline loops: CDR1 SGHRS, CDR2 YFSETQ. The CDR3 loop reads CASSLGGTSFETQYF. CDR3 bases: TGCGCCAGCAGCTTGGGGGGGACTAGTTTTGAGACCCAGTACTTC.

The chain recombines TRBV9 with TRBJ2-1; TRBD1 is a possible D gene (5 bases). Germline CDR1 and CDR2: SGDLS and YYNGEE. Between the trimmed V and J ends, which lost 4 bases and 0 bases, there was a span of 11 bases. The length of the CDR3 is 15 residues. The CDR3 is CASSRQTSSYNEQFF. CDR3 DNA sequence: TGTGCCAGCAGCAGACAGACCAGCTCCTACAATGAGCAGTTCTTC.

With regard to this clone: This sequence is one base from a far larger clone and is likely a read error. J is TRBJ2-4 and V is TRBV5-6; no clear D gene. This CDR3 is built from 11 residues. CDR1 and CDR2 from the germline V gene are SGHDT and YYEEEE. V was shortened by 2 bases and J by 15 bases, with 12 bases between the two germline ends. As DNA, the CDR3 is TGTGCCAGCAGCTTCCTAGGAGATCCGTACTTC. This sequence encodes CASSFLGDPYF.

The rearrangement uses TRBV7-6 and TRBJ2-7, with 12 bases lining up with TRBD2. V lost 5 bases to trimming and J lost 1 base; unmatched junction nucleotides: 3. Germline V CDR1 and CDR2: SGHVS, FNYEAQ. This CDR3 has 15 residues. CDR3 sequence reads: CASSEGLAGSYEQYF. CDR3 coding DNA: TGTGCCAGCAGCGAAGGACTAGCGGGGTCCTACGAGCAGTACTTC.

The chain recombines TRBV9 with TRBJ1-3; D ambiguous. Trimming took off 0 bases at V and 4 bases at J, with 8 bases between the two ends. This CDR3 contains 14 residues. Germline CDR1 and CDR2: SGDLS and YYNGEE. CDR3 coding DNA: TGTGCCAGCAGCGTAGCTAACAAAGGAAACACCATATATTTT. Protein: CASSVANKGNTIYF.

The chain employs TRBV30 and TRBJ2-7, with 9 bases that match TRBD2. Per the germline V gene, CDR1 is GTSNPN and CDR2 is SVGIG (reference sequence). This CDR3 comprises 14 residues. The ends lost 2 bases at V and 3 bases at J; junction bases unmatched: 5. In DNA, the CDR3 is TGTGCCTGGAGTTTGGCGGGAGGGTTCTACGAGCAGTACTTC. Encoded protein: CAWSLAGGFYEQYF. The complete variable domain, with remaining parts taken from reference TRBV30 and TRBJ2-7, reads SQTIHQWPATLVQPVGSPLSLECTVEGTSNPNLYWYRQAAGRGLQLLFYSVGIGQISSEVPQNLSASRPQDRQFILSSKKLLLSDSGFYLCAWSLAGGFYEQYFGPGTRLTVT.

This clone was observed once. The chain couples TRBV7-2 to TRBJ2-1, with D possibly matching TRBD2 (6 bases). Trimming removed 8 bases at V and 2 bases at J, with 13 bases between. The length of the CDR3 is 14 residues. Germline CDR1 SGHTA, CDR2 FQGNSA. The CDR3 coding sequence is TGTGCCAGCCTTACCGGGACTGCCTACAATGAGCAGTTCTTC. Its translation is CASLTGTAYNEQFF.

The chain links TRBV28 to TRBJ1-5; 10 bases line up with TRBD1. The V gene's germline CDR1 is MDHEN and CDR2 SYDVKM. V shed 7 bases and J 6 bases; nucleotides not matched to a gene: 12. The length of the CDR3 is 16 residues. The CDR3 protein is CASTPPSGTGAQPQHF. Written as DNA, the CDR3 is TGTGCCAGCACTCCACCTTCTGGGACAGGGGCTCAGCCCCAGCATTTT.

This sequence joins TRBV29-1 and TRBJ2-7, with 7 bases lining up with TRBD1. V gave up 5 bases and J gave up 3 bases; unmatched junction bases: 13. CDR3 length: 15 amino acids. The V gene's germline CDR1 is SQVTM and CDR2 ANQGSEA. This CDR3 reads CSVKLPGQTYYEQYF. CDR3 coding DNA: TGCAGCGTTAAGCTTCCGGGACAGACTTACTACGAGCAGTACTTC.

V and J are TRBV18 and TRBJ2-1, with D possibly matching TRBD2 (5 bases). V lost 3 bases and J 4 bases, leaving 16 bases between the germline ends. Germline V gene data show CDR1 as KGHSH and CDR2 as LQKENI. CDR3 size: 16 residues. Here the CDR3 reads CASSPEAFRGYNEQFF. The CDR3 region has the DNA TGTGCCAGCTCACCGGAGGCCTTCAGAGGGTACAATGAGCAGTTCTTC.

The chain combines TRBV7-6 with TRBJ2-5; D assignment may be TRBD1 or TRBD2 (6 bases each). The better agreement between TRBJ2-7 and the DNA end casts doubt on the J call. Germline lookup yields CDR1 SGHVS and CDR2 FNYEAQ. The CDR3 runs to 12 residues. The CDR3 DNA reads TGTGCCAGCAGCCCCCGGGGGCGCGAGCAGTACTTC. This translates into CASSPRGREQYF.

The J gene is TRBJ1-1, the V gene TRBV9; D unresolved. V was pared by 4 bases and J by 8 bases, with 15 bases between. There are 13 residues in the CDR3. The V gene's germline CDR1 is SGDLS and CDR2 YYNGEE. CDR3 DNA: TGTGCCAGCAGCCCTCGTTCTGACGGAGAAGCTTTCTTT. Protein product: CASSPRSDGEAFF.

The rearrangement uses TRBV5-1 and TRBJ2-3; D not certain. The germline V gene encodes CDR1 SGHRS and CDR2 YFSETQ. This CDR3 has 13 residues. The V end lost 0 bases, the J end lost 11 bases, and 13 bases lay between the germline ends. The CDR3 sequence is CASSLAPVLEQYF. CDR3 coding DNA: TGCGCCAGCAGCTTGGCCCCGGTCCTCGAGCAGTATTTT. The full variable domain, its missing parts supplied by reference TRBV5-1 and TRBJ2-3, is KAGVTQTPRYLIKTRGQQVTLSCSPISGHRSVSWYQQTPGQGLQFLFEYFSETQRNKGNFPGRFSGRQFSNSRSEMNVSTLELGDSALYLCASSLAPVLEQYFGPGTRLTVL.

The V and J genes are TRBV7-2 and TRBJ1-1; TRBD1 agrees at 7 bases. The CDR3 runs to 16 residues. Germline V CDR1 and CDR2: SGHTA, FQGNSA. The V gene end was trimmed by 4 bases and the J gene end by 4 bases; junction bases not matched to a gene: 12. The DNA of the CDR3 is TGTGCCAGCAGCTCAATACCGACAGGGTTGGCCACTGAAGCTTTCTTT. Protein: CASSSIPTGLATEAFF.

Only one count was recorded for this clone. V and J are TRBV6-1 and TRBJ2-3, with D possibly matching TRBD1 (5 bases). CDR3 length: 13 amino acids. Germline CDR1 is MNHNS and CDR2 is SASEGT. V lost 10 bases and J 2 bases, leaving 13 bases between the germline ends. CDR3 DNA: TGTGCCACCGCGACAGACATCACAGATACGCAGTATTTT. This translates into CATATDITDTQYF.

The rearrangement links TRBV4-2 to TRBJ2-7; 7 bases match TRBD2. Germline V gene sequence: CDR1 LGHNA, CDR2 YNFKEQ. This CDR3 is 15 amino acids long. The trim removed 3 bases at V and 0 bases at J, leaving 5 bases unmatched. DNA of the CDR3: TGTGCCAGCAGCCACCGAGGCGGGAGCTCCTACGAGCAGTACTTC. Translated: CASSHRGGSSYEQYF.

Notes on this clone: With a much larger clone just one base away, this may be a read error. Different DNA sequences within this sample yield the same CDR3. The chain links TRBV29-1 to TRBJ1-1; unclear D gene. Germline V gene data show CDR1 as SQVTM and CDR2 as ANQGSEA. The V end lost 4 bases, the J end lost 3 bases, and 12 bases lay between the germline ends. This CDR3 is built from 13 residues. CDR3 loop: CSVAFGLDTEAFF. In nucleotides, the CDR3 is TGCAGCGTTGCATTTGGCCTGGACACTGAAGCTTTCTTT.

As to this clone: Other DNA variants within this sample encode the same CDR3. This chain links TRBV5-1 with TRBJ2-7, with D unclear. Deletions cut 4 bases from V and 3 bases from J, with 32 bases between. The CDR3 spans 20 residues. Germline-derived CDR1 and CDR2 are SGHRS and YFSETQ. This chain's CDR3 is CASSQGPERVMGNSLYEQYF. DNA for the CDR3: TGCGCCAGCAGCCAAGGTCCAGAGCGAGTCATGGGGAATTCACTCTACGAGCAGTACTTC.

This clone was observed at least ten times. V is TRBV5-4 and J is TRBJ2-1, with TRBD1 as a possible D gene (6 bases). The CDR3 runs 15 residues. The germline V gene encodes CDR1 SGHNT and CDR2 YYREEE (reference sequence). V was shortened by 3 bases and J by 5 bases, with 15 bases between the two germline ends. The CDR3 loop is CASSSNRAGDNEQFF. For the CDR3, the DNA is TGTGCCAGCAGCTCGAACAGGGCCGGGGACAATGAGCAGTTCTTC.

V is TRBV28 and J is TRBJ2-1; no definite D call. From germline, CDR1 is MDHEN and CDR2 SYDVKM. The CDR3 length is 14 residues. V lost 1 base and J lost 4, with 8 bases in between. The CDR3 spells CASSLSQSYNEQFF. CDR3 coding DNA: TGTGCCAGCAGTTTATCCCAATCTTACAATGAGCAGTTCTTC.

The chain has TRBV9 and TRBJ2-7, with D perhaps assigned TRBD1 or TRBD2 (5 bases each). Germline V lookup: CDR1 SGDLS, CDR2 YYNGEE. Trimming stripped 2 bases from V and 6 bases from J, with 6 bases between. The CDR3 loop spans 11 amino acids. CDR3 sequence reads: CASSVGGEQYF. CDR3 sequence (DNA): TGTGCCAGCAGCGTTGGGGGCGAGCAGTACTTC.

The table lists this clone with a few counts. The chain has TRBV9 and TRBJ2-3, with a weak D call TRBD1 (6 bases). Trimming took 4 bases from V and 0 from J, leaving 15 bases between them. CDR3 length: 16 residues. CDR1 is SGDLS, CDR2 YYNGEE, per germline. This CDR3 is CASSFRGSGSTDTQYF. The CDR3 DNA reads TGTGCCAGCAGCTTCAGGGGTTCGGGAAGCACAGATACGCAGTATTTT.

The CDR3 sequence: CASSSTGQGSYEQYF. The DNA for the CDR3 is TGTGCCAGCAGCTCTACGGGACAGGGGTCCTACGAGCAGTACTTC. The chain employs TRBV5-4 and TRBJ2-7; 10 bases agree with TRBD1. CDR3 length: 15 amino acids. With V trimmed by 3 bases and J by 1 base, 4 bases remained unmatched. Germline V gene data show CDR1 as SGHNT and CDR2 as YYREEE (reference sequence).

This clone showed up just once. The rearrangement uses TRBV11-2 and TRBJ2-7, with TRBD1 identical over 7 bases. Germline assignment: CDR1 SGHAT and CDR2 FQNNGV. The CDR3 has 15 amino acids. V gave up 4 bases and J gave up 2 bases; unmatched junction bases: 8. In DNA, the CDR3 is TGTGCCAGCAGCTCCCTCCGGGACAGAGCCTACGAGCAGTACTTC. Translation: CASSSLRDRAYEQYF.

The chain uses TRBV11-3 and TRBJ2-3, with D maybe TRBD2 (5 bases). Germline V gene sequence: CDR1 SGHNT, CDR2 YENEEA. Trimming pared 5 bases from V and 2 bases from J, leaving 14 bases between. The CDR3 consists of 15 residues. This CDR3 is CASSRDGEPTDTQYF. The CDR3 nucleotides are TGTGCCAGCAGCCGCGACGGGGAACCCACAGATACGCAGTATTTT.